This T cell receptor beta chain was obtained from a study of shared clonotypes between healthy human individuals. Findings and caveats of the study: Relative to their counterparts shared across all four donors, non-shared clonotypes exhibited diminished generation probabilities. Across four donors, naive CD4 shared 5% to 6%, naive CD8 more than 3%, memory CD4 roughly 2.1%, memory CD8 more than 0.35%.

Points on this clone: Its antigen is unidentified.

Germline-derived CDR1 and CDR2 are LGHNA and YNFKEQ. V shed 0 bases and J shed 5 bases, with 4 bases lying between them. The CDR3 length is 13 residues. Measured with immunoSEQ multiplex PCR; TCRdb has only the in-frame clones, and not every one. The sample contains 2 million to 3 million clones, approximately 93% of which appear only once. CD4+ cells were split into CD45RA+ naive and CD45RA-negative memory subsets. The material sequenced was naive CD4+ T cells from PBMCs. Subset reported: CD45RA+ positively selected. The TCR was taken from a man aged 18 to 35 in good health. Some clones in this sample may be carry-over from other donors' samples. This chain uses TRBV4-2 with TRBJ2-2; D gene ambiguous. The CDR3: CASSQDNTGELFF. The CDR3 region has the DNA TGTGCCAGCAGCCAAGACAATACCGGGGAGCTGTTTTTT.